A selection of T cell receptor beta chains follows, all from one sample in a study of T cell repertoires in cytomegalovirus infection. TCRdb re-called the reads with MiXCR, one entry per CDR3 protein. The sample lists approximately 910,000 distinct CDR3 sequences, roughly a third occurring once. The antigens of these receptors remain unknown. The sample consisted of cultured CD8+ T cells from PBMCs, taken from culture after CMV antigen stimulation. These receptors originate from a human donor in good health (CMV status not recorded). Some clones in this sample may be carry-over from other donors' samples. Both conserved end residues are trimmed from each CDR3. Fields, in order: V gene, CDR3 protein.

TRBV7-2 ASSLNRLGTEAF
TRBV7-8 ASSPRELTSTGELF
TRBV4-2 ASSQESLARETQY
TRBV29-1 SVVGQLYEQY
TRBV12-3/TRBV12-4 ASSLRQGDHYGYT
TRBV13 ASSWWEQERVVF
TRBV9 ASSVFSGGPSTDTQY
TRBV12-3/TRBV12-4 ASSLGRHTQY
TRBV5-4 ASSSPWKKLNTEAF
TRBV20-1 SAGPIEGTEAF
TRBV27 ASSYLPGSDEQF
TRBV7-2 ASSLGRQYNEQF
TRBV7-3 ASSSGTVQPYNEQF
TRBV7-8 ASSLEGVGVWTEAF
TRBV12-5 ASGLVRIGEDPYNSPLH
TRBV6-1 ASSEFRSGYQPQH
TRBV7-9 ASRPDSGLTSGNTIY
TRBV4-3 ASSQSRDGRELF
TRBV6-1 ASSEIGISQPQH
TRBV5-6 ASSPGTGVYEQY
TRBV29-1 SVDQGNTIY
TRBV6-6 ASTPLKGSGEGYT
TRBV6-1 ASTEGGINQPQH